These T cell receptor beta chains were read from a single sample in a study of T cell repertoires in cytomegalovirus infection. TCRdb passed the reads through MiXCR, listing each CDR3 protein once. The sample includes hundreds of thousands of distinct CDR3 sequences, 35% to 45% of them seen just once. The sequencing input was PBMCs. The receptors shown here come from a human donor in good health (CMV status not recorded). Some clones in this sample may be carry-over from other donors' samples. The CDR3 runs from the conserved cysteine through the conserved F or W. Fields, in order: J gene, V gene, D gene, clone size, CDR3 protein, CDR3 DNA. D genes are given only for firm matches. A row's size may be missing; if present it is once, few, many or a size class.

TRBJ1-2 TRBV6-5 . . CASSYSGAEGGYGYTF TGTGCCAGCAGTTACTCCGGGGCAGAAGGGGGCTATGGCTACACCTTC
TRBJ2-2 TRBV28 . few CASSSSRRELFF TGTGCCAGCAGTAGCTCCAGAAGGGAGCTGTTTTTT
TRBJ1-1 TRBV6-5 . once CASSYQRSLYLEACF TGTGCCAGCAGTTACCAAAGGTCCCTTTATCTTGAAGCTTGCTTT
TRBJ1-2 TRBV5-6 . . CASSLAGVRDYTF TGTGCCAGCAGCTTGGCCGGAGTGCGGGACTACACCTTC
TRBJ1-4 TRBV6-2/TRBV6-3 . . CARSTRDGLRKLFF TGTGCCCGCAGTACACGGGACGGACTCCGGAAACTGTTTTTT
TRBJ2-7 TRBV5-1 TRBD1 . CASTPRTGGSYEQYF TGCGCCAGCACACCTCGGACAGGGGGCAGCTACGAGCAGTACTTC
TRBJ2-2 TRBV6-5 . . CASSYSCANTVELFF TGTGCCAGCAGTTATAGCTGCGCGAACACCGTGGAGCTGTTTTTT
TRBJ2-1 TRBV12-3/TRBV12-4 . many CASSLPSWGEQFF TGTGCCAGCAGTTTACCCAGTTGGGGTGAGCAGTTCTTC
TRBJ1-1 TRBV7-2 . many CASSLAVDGKAFF TGTGCCAGCAGCTTAGCTGTCGACGGGAAAGCTTTCTTT
TRBJ1-4 TRBV7-9 TRBD1 few CASSVGQGGNEKLFF TGTGCCAGCAGCGTGGGACAGGGGGGGAATGAAAAACTGTTTTTT
TRBJ2-6 TRBV29-1 . . CSVGEGGWASSGANVLTF TGCAGCGTTGGGGAGGGGGGGTGGGCAAGCTCTGGGGCCAACGTCCTGACTTTC
TRBJ1-1 TRBV7-9 . many CASLLPEGIFTEAFF TGTGCCAGCCTACTCCCCGAGGGGATTTTCACTGAAGCTTTCTTT
TRBJ2-3 TRBV7-9 TRBD1 . CASSYDREGRLDTKYF TGTGCCAGCAGCTACGACAGGGAAGGTCGGTTAGATACGAAGTATTTT
TRBJ1-2 TRBV19 . . CASRVGGGDGYTF TGTGCCAGTAGAGTCGGCGGGGGGGACGGCTACACCTTC
TRBJ1-1 TRBV5-1 . . CASSLSTQNTEAFF TGCGCCAGCAGCTTGAGCACACAGAACACTGAAGCTTTCTTT
TRBJ2-7 TRBV16 . few CASSQLLGAPTYEQYF TGTGCCAGCAGCCAATTGCTAGGGGCCCCTACCTACGAGCAGTACTTC
TRBJ2-5 TRBV10-3 TRBD1 few CAIRTGGPQETQYF TGTGCCATCAGGACAGGGGGACCCCAAGAGACCCAGTACTTC
TRBJ1-5 TRBV7-8 . many CASSLGRLRSNQPQHF TGTGCCAGCAGCTTAGGTAGATTACGTTCCAATCAGCCCCAGCATTTT
TRBJ1-1 TRBV6-1 . many CASSYTNTEAFF TGTGCCAGCAGTTATACGAACACTGAAGCTTTCTTT
TRBJ2-6 TRBV7-2 . . CASSLGLGGRGTGANVLTF TGTGCCAGCAGCTTAGGGTTGGGGGGAAGGGGGACTGGGGCCAACGTCCTGACTTTC
TRBJ2-5 TRBV12-3/TRBV12-4 . . CASRDPSLETQYF TGTGCCAGCAGGGACCCGAGCCTGGAGACCCAGTACTTC
TRBJ2-1 TRBV28 TRBD1 . CASRRTGRHEQFF TGTGCCAGCAGAAGGACAGGGAGGCATGAGCAGTTCTTC
TRBJ2-1 TRBV28 TRBD2 many CASSLSAGGWNEQFF TGTGCCAGCAGTTTATCTGCGGGAGGTTGGAATGAGCAGTTCTTC
TRBJ1-3 TRBV7-2 TRBD1 . CASSPRPGTVVRGNTIYF TGTGCCAGCAGCCCCCGTCCCGGGACAGTCGTTCGGGGAAACACCATATATTTT
TRBJ2-1 TRBV10-3 . . CAISESVGRGEQFF TGTGCCATCAGTGAGTCTGTCGGGAGAGGTGAGCAGTTCTTC
TRBJ1-5 TRBV4-1 . few CASSQEIMRAGGQPQHF TGTGCCAGCAGCCAAGAGATAATGAGGGCAGGAGGACAGCCCCAGCATTTT
TRBJ1-5 TRBV10-3 . . CAISESLGAQPRHF TGTGCCATCAGTGAGTCCCTAGGGGCTCAGCCCCGGCATTTT
TRBJ1-2 TRBV6-4 TRBD1 few CASSGTGGAEGYTF TGTGCCAGCAGTGGGACAGGGGGCGCAGAAGGCTACACCTTC
TRBJ2-7 TRBV7-9 TRBD1 . CASSLGGTAAYEQYF TGTGCCAGCAGCTTAGGAGGGACAGCTGCCTACGAGCAGTACTTC
TRBJ2-4 TRBV20-1 . few CSARVQGLSDIQYF TGCAGTGCTAGAGTCCAGGGACTCTCCGACATTCAGTACTTC
TRBJ2-6 TRBV20-1 . . CSAQPGAGANVLTF TGCAGTGCCCAGCCCGGGGCTGGGGCCAACGTCCTGACTTTC
TRBJ1-5 TRBV5-1 . . CASSLDGGRDQPQHF TGCGCCAGCAGCCTCGATGGGGGACGGGATCAGCCCCAGCATTTT
TRBJ2-2 TRBV7-3 TRBD1 few CASSLTGTGNTGELFF TGTGCCAGCAGCCTAACCGGGACAGGGAACACCGGGGAGCTGTTTTTT
TRBJ1-4 TRBV5-6 TRBD1 . CASSLSGGETTTNEKLFF TGTGCCAGCAGCTTGTCAGGGGGAGAAACGACAACTAATGAAAAACTGTTTTTT
TRBJ1-3 TRBV12-3/TRBV12-4 . many CASSLGVSGNTIYF TGTGCCAGCAGTTTAGGCGTCTCTGGAAACACCATATATTTT
TRBJ2-5 TRBV5-6 TRBD2 . CASSLALAGGRKTQYF TGTGCCAGCAGCTTGGCCCTAGCGGGAGGTAGGAAGACCCAGTACTTC
TRBJ1-2 TRBV6-5 TRBD1 few CASRLPGQGKGGYTF TGTGCCAGCAGACTGCCGGGACAGGGGAAAGGTGGCTACACCTTC